This is a list of T cell receptor beta chains from one sample in a study of cytomegalovirus exposure and HLA in healthy donors. The data were produced by immunoSEQ multiplex PCR, yet TCRdb's version contains in-frame clones alone and is incomplete. The table has tens of thousands of clones, about 71% seen once. The sequencing input was PBMCs. The receptors originated from a woman aged 40 to 55 in good health and CMV-seronegative. Each CDR3 is given with its conserved first and last residue. A D gene is named only where the DNA matches it firmly. Rows give clone size only sometimes, using once, few, many, or a class for an expanded clone.

D gene | J gene | clone size | V gene | CDR3 protein | CDR3 DNA
. | TRBJ1-5 | . | TRBV28 | CASCTVINQPQHF | TGTGCCAGCTGTACTGTGATCAATCAGCCCCAGCATTTT
. | TRBJ1-5 | once | TRBV5-6 | CASSLATGLGPQHF | TGTGCCAGCAGCTTGGCAACAGGGCTAGGGCCCCAGCATTTT
TRBD2 | TRBJ2-1 | . | TRBV6-1 | CASSLGETSDEQFF | TGTGCCAGCAGCCTAGGTGAGACTAGCGATGAGCAGTTCTTC
. | TRBJ2-6 | . | TRBV5-1 | CASSRLLEGANVLTF | TGCGCCAGCAGCCGGTTACTTGAGGGGGCCAACGTCCTGACTTTC
TRBD2 | TRBJ2-7 | . | TRBV25-1 | CATLPEAGVWYEQYF | TGTGCCACCCTCCCGGAGGCGGGAGTATGGTACGAGCAGTACTTC
. | TRBJ2-7 | . | TRBV11-2 | CASSLGARDYEQYF | TGTGCCAGCAGCTTAGGGGCCAGGGACTACGAGCAGTACTTC
. | TRBJ2-2 | . | TRBV6-1 | CATYYAGELFF | TGTGCCACTTACTATGCCGGGGAGCTGTTTTTT
TRBD1 | TRBJ2-7 | . | TRBV5-1 | CASSRTDRGSYEQYF | TGCGCCAGCAGCCGCACTGACAGGGGTTCTTACGAGCAGTACTTC
TRBD2 | TRBJ2-7 | . | TRBV28 | CASSQTSGRAYEQYF | TGTGCCAGCAGCCAGACTAGCGGGAGGGCCTACGAGCAGTACTTC
. | TRBJ2-1 | . | TRBV30 | CAWSVISDNEQFF | TGTGCCTGGAGTGTGATTAGCGACAATGAGCAGTTCTTC
TRBD2 | TRBJ2-2 | . | TRBV27 | CASSSQEPGLADLRVTGELFF | TGTGCCAGCAGTTCGCAAGAACCGGGACTAGCGGACCTGCGGGTTACCGGGGAGCTGTTTTTT
. | TRBJ2-1 | . | TRBV18 | CASSSSRGDEQFF | TGTGCCAGCTCATCTTCTAGAGGCGATGAGCAGTTCTTC
TRBD2 | TRBJ2-5 | . | TRBV11-2 | CASSLLPSGRAFGETQYF | TGTGCCAGCAGCTTACTTCCGTCCGGGAGGGCCTTCGGAGAGACCCAGTACTTC
. | TRBJ1-2 | few | TRBV9 | CASGKSGTDLAGYTF | TGTGCCAGCGGCAAGTCTGGGACGGACCTAGCGGGCTACACCTTC
. | TRBJ2-4 | . | TRBV11-2 | CASSSIRDFKNIQYF | TGTGCCAGCAGCAGTATCCGGGACTTCAAAAACATTCAGTACTTC
. | TRBJ2-7 | . | TRBV5-5 | CASSQSISAVYEQYF | TGTGCCAGCAGCCAAAGTATATCCGCAGTCTACGAGCAGTACTTC
TRBD2 | TRBJ2-1 | . | TRBV18 | CASSPPSGTRNNEQFF | TGTGCCAGCTCACCACCTAGCGGGACCCGAAACAATGAGCAGTTCTTC
. | TRBJ2-7 | . | TRBV7-2 | CASSPEGGPYEQYF | TGTGCCAGCAGCCCAGAGGGGGGGCCCTACGAGCAGTACTTC